Shown below are 3 T cell receptor beta chains from a single sample sequenced in a study of shared clonotypes between healthy human individuals. Some clones are missing from TCRdb's copy, which holds only in-frame ones; the method was immunoSEQ multiplex PCR. The sample holds some 320,000 clones, about nine tenths seen once. The sequenced sample was memory CD8+ T cells sorted from blood. Subset here: CD45RO+ cells pooled with CCR7-negative TemRA cells. Receptor source: a man in his late teens or twenties in good health.

The genes are TRBV6-5 and TRBJ2-7, with 7 bases fitting TRBD1. V lost 8 bases and J lost 3; bases outside the gene matches: 10. CDR1 and CDR2 from the germline V gene are MNHEY and SVGAGI. CDR3 length equals 14 residues. CDR3: CASCLRDSVYEQYF. The CDR3, as DNA: TGTGCCAGCTGCCTTCGGGACAGCGTCTACGAGCAGTACTTC.

This chain links TRBV10-1 with TRBJ2-1, with D hard to call. The V end lost 6 bases, the J end lost 7 bases, and 13 bases lay between the germline ends. The CDR3 sequence is 13 residues long. The germline V gene encodes CDR1 WNHNN and CDR2 SYGVQD (reference sequence). The CDR3 loop reads CASSQAPWNEQFF. CDR3 nucleotides: TGCGCCAGCAGCCAAGCCCCATGGAATGAGCAGTTCTTC.

The gene calls are TRBV4-3 and TRBJ2-7, with TRBD1 matching over 9 bases. The CDR3 has 13 amino acids. Germline V gene data show CDR1 as LGHNA and CDR2 as YSLEER. The V gene end was trimmed by 5 bases and the J gene end by 3 bases; junction bases not matched to a gene: 2. CDR3 residues: CASSSGQGYEQYF. The CDR3 DNA reads TGCGCCAGCAGCTCGGGACAGGGCTACGAGCAGTACTTC.